Following are 5 T cell receptor beta chains from one sample sequenced in a study of blood T cell dynamics during melanoma immunotherapy. Using immunoSEQ multiplex PCR, the repertoire was profiled, and TCRdb retains in-frame clones only, with some absent. The sample lists fewer than 15,000 clones; 70% to 90% were seen once. Specified time point: week 3, after first cycle of checkpoint inhibitor. Sequenced material: blood, taken from a patient treated with checkpoint blockade. These receptors all stem from a human donor with melanoma.

This chain links TRBV28 with TRBJ1-2, with a weak D call TRBD1 (5 bases). With 2 bases removed from V and 2 bases from J, the gap between germline ends came to 18 bases. Germline CDR1 and CDR2: MDHEN and SYDVKM. This CDR3 region has 17 residues. CDR3 DNA: TGTGCCAGCAGTTTAATAGGTCACGGGACGCAAAACTATGGCTACACCTTC. It translates to CASSLIGHGTQNYGYTF.

The J gene is TRBJ2-7, the V gene TRBV5-1; TRBD1 aligns across 8 bases. The CDR3 spans 14 residues. V shed 2 bases, J shed 6 bases, and the junction held 7 bases outside the gene matches. CDR1 is SGHRS, CDR2 YFSETQ, per germline. The CDR3 reads CASSFWQGAVEQYF. In DNA, the CDR3 is TGCGCCAGCAGCTTCTGGCAGGGGGCTGTCGAGCAGTACTTC. Full variable domain (remainder filled in from reference TRBV5-1 and TRBJ2-7): KAGVTQTPRYLIKTRGQQVTLSCSPISGHRSVSWYQQTPGQGLQFLFEYFSETQRNKGNFPGRFSGRQFSNSRSEMNVSTLELGDSALYLCASSFWQGAVEQYFGPGTRLTVT.

This sequence joins TRBV11-2 and TRBJ2-7; TRBD1 might be the D (5 bases). The germline V gene encodes CDR1 SGHAT and CDR2 FQNNGV. Trimming removed 1 base from V and 0 bases from J, with 10 bases in between. The CDR3 totals 15 residues. The DNA of the CDR3 is TGTGCCAGCAGCTTAGTCTCAGGGATCTCCTACGAGCAGTACTTC. It codes for CASSLVSGISYEQYF.

The chain is built from TRBV19 and TRBJ2-3; 8 positions match TRBD1. Trimming at V came to 6 bases and at J to 2 bases, leaving 7 bases not matched to a gene. This CDR3 is 15 amino acids long. In germline, CDR1 is LNHDA, CDR2 SQIVND (reference sequence). CDR3: CASSPTGALTDTQYF. In DNA form, the CDR3 reads TGTGCCAGTAGCCCGACAGGGGCACTCACAGATACGCAGTATTTT.

The chain combines TRBV4-1 with TRBJ1-2; possibly TRBD1 for D (6 bases). The CDR3 has 14 residues. Trimming left V 1 base short and J 7 bases short, with 13 bases between. Germline CDR1 is MGHRA and CDR2 is YSYEKL. DNA of the CDR3: TGCGCCAGCAGCCAAGGAGACAGGAAAGCTGGCTACACCTTC. It specifies CASSQGDRKAGYTF.